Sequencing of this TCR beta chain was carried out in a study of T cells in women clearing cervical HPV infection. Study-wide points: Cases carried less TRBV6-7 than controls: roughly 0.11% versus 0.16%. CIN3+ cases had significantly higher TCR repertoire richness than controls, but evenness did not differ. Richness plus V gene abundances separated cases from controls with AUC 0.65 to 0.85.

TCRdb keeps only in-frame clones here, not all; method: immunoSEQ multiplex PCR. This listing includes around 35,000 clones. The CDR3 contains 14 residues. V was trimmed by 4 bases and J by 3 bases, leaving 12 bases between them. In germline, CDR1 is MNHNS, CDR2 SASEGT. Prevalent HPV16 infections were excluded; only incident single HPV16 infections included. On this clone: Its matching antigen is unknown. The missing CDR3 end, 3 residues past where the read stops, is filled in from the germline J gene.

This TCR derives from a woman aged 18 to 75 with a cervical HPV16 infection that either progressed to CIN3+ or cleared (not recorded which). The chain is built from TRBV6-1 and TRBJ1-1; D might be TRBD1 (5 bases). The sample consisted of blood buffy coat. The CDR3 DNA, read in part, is TGTGCCAGCAGTGTCAGCGGGGGGGACACTGAA. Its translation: CASSVSGGDTE. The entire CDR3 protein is CASSVSGGDTEAFF.